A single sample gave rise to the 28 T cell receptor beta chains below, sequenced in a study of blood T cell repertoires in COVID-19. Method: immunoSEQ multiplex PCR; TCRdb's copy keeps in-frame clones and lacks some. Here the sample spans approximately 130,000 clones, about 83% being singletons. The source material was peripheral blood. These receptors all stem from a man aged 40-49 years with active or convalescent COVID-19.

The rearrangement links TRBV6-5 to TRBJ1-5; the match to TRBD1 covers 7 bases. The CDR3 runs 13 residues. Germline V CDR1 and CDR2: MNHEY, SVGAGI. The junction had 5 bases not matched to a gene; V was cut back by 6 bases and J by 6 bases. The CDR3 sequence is CASRPGGTQPQHF. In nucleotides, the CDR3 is TGTGCCAGCAGGCCAGGGGGAACTCAGCCCCAGCATTTT.

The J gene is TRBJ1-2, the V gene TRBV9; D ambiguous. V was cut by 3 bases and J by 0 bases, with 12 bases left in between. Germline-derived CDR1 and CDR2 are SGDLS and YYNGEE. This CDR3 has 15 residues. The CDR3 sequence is CASSAQSQANYGYTF. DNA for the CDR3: TGTGCCAGCAGCGCCCAGAGCCAGGCTAACTATGGCTACACCTTC. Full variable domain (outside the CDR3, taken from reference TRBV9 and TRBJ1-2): DSGVTQTPKHLITATGQRVTLRCSPRSGDLSVYWYQQSLDQGLQFLIQYYNGEERAKGNILERFSAQQFPDLHSELNLSSLELGDSALYFCASSAQSQANYGYTFGSGTRLTVV.

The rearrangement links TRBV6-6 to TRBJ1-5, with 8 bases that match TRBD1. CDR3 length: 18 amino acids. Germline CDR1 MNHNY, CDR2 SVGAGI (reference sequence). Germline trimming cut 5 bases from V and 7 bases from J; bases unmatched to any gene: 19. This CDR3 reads CASSPSTGVIVSRQPQHF. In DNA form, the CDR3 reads TGTGCCAGCAGTCCTTCGACAGGGGTCATTGTTTCACGACAGCCCCAGCATTTT.

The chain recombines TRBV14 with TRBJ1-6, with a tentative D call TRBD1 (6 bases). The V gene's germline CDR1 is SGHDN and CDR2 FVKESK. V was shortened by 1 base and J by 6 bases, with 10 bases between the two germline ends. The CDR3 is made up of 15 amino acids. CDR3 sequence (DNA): TGTGCCAGCAGCCAAGGAAGGGGGAGTAATTCACCCCTCCACTTT. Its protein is CASSQGRGSNSPLHF.

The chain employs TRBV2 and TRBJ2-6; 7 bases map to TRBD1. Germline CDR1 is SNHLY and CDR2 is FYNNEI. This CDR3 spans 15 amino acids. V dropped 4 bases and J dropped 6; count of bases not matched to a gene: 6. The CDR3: CASSGQGVMANVLTF. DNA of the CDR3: TGTGCCAGCAGTGGGCAGGGGGTAATGGCCAACGTCCTGACTTTC.

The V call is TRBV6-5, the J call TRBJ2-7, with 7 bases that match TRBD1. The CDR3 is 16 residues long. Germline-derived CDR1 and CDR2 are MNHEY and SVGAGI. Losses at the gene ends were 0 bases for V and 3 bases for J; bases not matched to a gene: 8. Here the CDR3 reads CASSYSGTDTFYEQYF. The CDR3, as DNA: TGTGCCAGCAGTTACTCCGGGACAGATACTTTCTACGAGCAGTACTTC.

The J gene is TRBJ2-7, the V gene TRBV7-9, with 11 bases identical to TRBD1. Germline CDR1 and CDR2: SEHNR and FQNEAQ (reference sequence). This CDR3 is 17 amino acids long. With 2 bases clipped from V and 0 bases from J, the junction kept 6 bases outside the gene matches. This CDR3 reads CASSLPPGTGGSYEQYF. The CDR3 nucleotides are TGTGCCAGCAGCTTACCGCCCGGGACAGGGGGCTCCTACGAGCAGTACTTC.

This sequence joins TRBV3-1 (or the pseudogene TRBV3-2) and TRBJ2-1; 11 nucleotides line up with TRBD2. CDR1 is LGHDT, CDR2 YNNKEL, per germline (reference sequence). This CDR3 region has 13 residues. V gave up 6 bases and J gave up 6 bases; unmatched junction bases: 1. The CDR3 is CASRLAGVNEQFF. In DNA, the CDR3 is TGTGCCAGCAGACTAGCGGGGGTCAATGAGCAGTTCTTC.

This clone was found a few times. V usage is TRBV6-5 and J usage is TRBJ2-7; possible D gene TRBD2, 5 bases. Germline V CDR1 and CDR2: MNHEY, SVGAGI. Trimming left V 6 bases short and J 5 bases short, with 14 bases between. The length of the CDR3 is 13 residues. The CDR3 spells CASRLPSGDEQYF. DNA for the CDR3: TGTGCCAGCAGGCTACCGTCCGGGGACGAGCAGTACTTC.

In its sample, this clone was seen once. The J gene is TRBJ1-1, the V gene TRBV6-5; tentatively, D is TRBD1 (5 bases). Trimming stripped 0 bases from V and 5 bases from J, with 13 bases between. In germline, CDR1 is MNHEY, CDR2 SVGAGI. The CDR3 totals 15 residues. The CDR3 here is CASSYSARAGTEAFF. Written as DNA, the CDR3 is TGTGCCAGCAGTTACTCAGCCAGGGCGGGGACTGAAGCTTTCTTT.

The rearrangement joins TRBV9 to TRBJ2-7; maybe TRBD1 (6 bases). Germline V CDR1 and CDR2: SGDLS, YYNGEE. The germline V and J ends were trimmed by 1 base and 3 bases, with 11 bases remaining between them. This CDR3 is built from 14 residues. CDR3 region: CASSVNPGDYEQYF. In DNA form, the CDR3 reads TGTGCCAGCAGCGTAAACCCAGGGGACTACGAGCAGTACTTC.

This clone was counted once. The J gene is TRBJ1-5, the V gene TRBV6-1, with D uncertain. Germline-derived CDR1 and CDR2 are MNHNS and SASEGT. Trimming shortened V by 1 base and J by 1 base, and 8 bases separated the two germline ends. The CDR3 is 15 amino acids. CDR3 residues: CASSEVGGSNQPQHF. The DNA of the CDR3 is TGTGCCAGCAGTGAAGTCGGCGGGAGCAATCAGCCCCAGCATTTT.

The CDR3 DNA is TGTGCCAGCAGCAAAGCGCTAGCGGGCTCCTACGAGCAGTACTTC. Residues: CASSKALAGSYEQYF. The chain carries TRBV21-1 and TRBJ2-7; TRBD2 reflects the table's D call only, with no check against the DNA. TRBV21-1 is a pseudogene locus. This CDR3 has 15 amino acids.

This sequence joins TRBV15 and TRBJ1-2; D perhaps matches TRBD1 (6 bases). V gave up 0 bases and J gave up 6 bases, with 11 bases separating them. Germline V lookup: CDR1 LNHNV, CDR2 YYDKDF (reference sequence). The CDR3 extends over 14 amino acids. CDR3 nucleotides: TGTGCCACCAGCAGAGACGGGCAGGGGAATGGCTACACCTTC. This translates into CATSRDGQGNGYTF.

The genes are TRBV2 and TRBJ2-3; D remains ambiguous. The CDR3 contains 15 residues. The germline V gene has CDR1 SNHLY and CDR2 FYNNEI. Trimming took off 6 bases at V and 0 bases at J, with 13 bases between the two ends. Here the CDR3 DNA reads TGTGCCAGCAGGGAGCTAAGCACTAGCACAGATACGCAGTATTTT. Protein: CASRELSTSTDTQYF. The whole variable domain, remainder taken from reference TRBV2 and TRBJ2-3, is EPEVTQTPSHQVTQMGQEVILRCVPISNHLYFYWYRQILGQKVEFLVSFYNNEISEKSEIFDDQFSVERPDGSNFTLKIRSTKLEDSAMYFCASRELSTSTDTQYFGPGTRLTVL.

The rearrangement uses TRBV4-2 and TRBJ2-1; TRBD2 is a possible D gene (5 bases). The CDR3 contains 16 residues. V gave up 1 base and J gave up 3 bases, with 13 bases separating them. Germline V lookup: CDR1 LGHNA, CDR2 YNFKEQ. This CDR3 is CASSQVSDILYNEQFF. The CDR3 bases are TGTGCCAGCAGCCAAGTTAGCGACATACTCTACAATGAGCAGTTCTTC.

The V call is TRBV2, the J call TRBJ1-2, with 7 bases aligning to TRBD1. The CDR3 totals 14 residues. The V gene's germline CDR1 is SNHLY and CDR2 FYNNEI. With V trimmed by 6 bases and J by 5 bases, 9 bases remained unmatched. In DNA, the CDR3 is TGTGCCAGCAGCGAACAGGGGAAGGGTTATGGCTACACCTTC. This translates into CASSEQGKGYGYTF.

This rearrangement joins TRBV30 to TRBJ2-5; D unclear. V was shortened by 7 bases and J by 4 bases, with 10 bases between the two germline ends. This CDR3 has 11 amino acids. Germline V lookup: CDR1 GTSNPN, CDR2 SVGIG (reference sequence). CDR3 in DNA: TGTGCCTCAGGCGTTCGAGAGACCCAGTACTTC. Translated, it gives CASGVRETQYF.

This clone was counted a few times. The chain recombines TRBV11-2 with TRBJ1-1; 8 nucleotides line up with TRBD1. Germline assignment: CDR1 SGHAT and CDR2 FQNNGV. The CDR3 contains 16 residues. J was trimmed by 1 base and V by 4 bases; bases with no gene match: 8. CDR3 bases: TGTGCCAGCAGCTCCCCCGCTGGGACAGGGAACACTGAAGCTTTCTTT. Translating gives CASSSPAGTGNTEAFF. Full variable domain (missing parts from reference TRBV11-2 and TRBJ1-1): EAGVAQSPRYKIIEKRQSVAFWCNPISGHATLYWYQQILGQGPKLLIQFQNNGVVDDSQLPKDRFSAERLKGVDSTLKIQPAKLEDSAVYLCASSSPAGTGNTEAFFGQGTRLTVV.

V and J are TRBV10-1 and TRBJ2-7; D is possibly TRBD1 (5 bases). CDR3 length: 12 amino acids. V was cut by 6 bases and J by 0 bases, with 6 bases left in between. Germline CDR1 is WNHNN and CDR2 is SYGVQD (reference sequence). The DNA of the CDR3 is TGCGCCAGCAGGACAGCCTCCTACGAGCAGTACTTC. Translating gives CASRTASYEQYF.

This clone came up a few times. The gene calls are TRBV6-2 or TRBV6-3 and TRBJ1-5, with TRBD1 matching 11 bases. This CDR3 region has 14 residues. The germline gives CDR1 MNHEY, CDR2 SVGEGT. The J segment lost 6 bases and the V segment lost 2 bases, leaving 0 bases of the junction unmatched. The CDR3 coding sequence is TGTGCCAGCAGTTACGGGACAGGGGGTCAGCCCCAGCATTTT. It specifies CASSYGTGGQPQHF.

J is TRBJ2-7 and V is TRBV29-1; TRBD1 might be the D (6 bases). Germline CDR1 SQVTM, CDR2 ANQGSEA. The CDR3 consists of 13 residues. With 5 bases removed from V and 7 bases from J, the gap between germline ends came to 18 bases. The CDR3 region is CSVSRDTTGEQYF. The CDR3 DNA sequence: TGCAGCGTTTCACGGGACACCACGGGGGAGCAGTACTTC.

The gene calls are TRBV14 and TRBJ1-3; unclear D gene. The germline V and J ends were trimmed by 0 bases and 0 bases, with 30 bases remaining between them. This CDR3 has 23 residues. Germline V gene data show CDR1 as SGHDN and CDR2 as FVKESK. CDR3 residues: CASSQDLPIYEGDTDSSGNTIYF. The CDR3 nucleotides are TGTGCCAGCAGCCAAGATCTCCCCATATACGAGGGCGACACGGATAGCTCTGGAAACACCATATATTTT.

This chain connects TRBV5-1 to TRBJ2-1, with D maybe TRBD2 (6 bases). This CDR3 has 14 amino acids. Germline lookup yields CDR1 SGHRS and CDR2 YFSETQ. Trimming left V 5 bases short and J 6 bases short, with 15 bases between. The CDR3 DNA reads TGCGCCAGCAGTGAAGTTGTCGGGGGCAATGAGCAGTTCTTC. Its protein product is CASSEVVGGNEQFF.

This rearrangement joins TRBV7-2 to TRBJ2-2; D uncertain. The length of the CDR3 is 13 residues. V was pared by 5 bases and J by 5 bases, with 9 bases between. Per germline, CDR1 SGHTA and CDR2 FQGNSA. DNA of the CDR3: TGTGCCAGCAGCCGTAGTAAAACCGGGGAGCTGTTTTTT. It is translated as CASSRSKTGELFF. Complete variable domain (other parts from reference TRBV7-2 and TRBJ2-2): GAGVSQSPSNKVTEKGKDVELRCDPISGHTALYWYRQSLGQGLEFLIYFQGNSAPDKSGLPSDRFSAERTGGSVSTLTIQRTQQEDSAVYLCASSRSKTGELFFGEGSRLTVL.

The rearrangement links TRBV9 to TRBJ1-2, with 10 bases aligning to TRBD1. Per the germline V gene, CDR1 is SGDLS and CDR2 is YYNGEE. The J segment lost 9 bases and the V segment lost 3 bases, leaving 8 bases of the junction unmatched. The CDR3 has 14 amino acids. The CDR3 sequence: CASSATGDRGSYTF. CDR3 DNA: TGTGCCAGCAGCGCAACAGGGGACAGGGGCAGCTACACCTTC.

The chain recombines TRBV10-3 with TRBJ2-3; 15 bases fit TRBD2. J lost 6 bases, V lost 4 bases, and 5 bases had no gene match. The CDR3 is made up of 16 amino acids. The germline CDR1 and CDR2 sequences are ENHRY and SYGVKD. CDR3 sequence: CAISGTSGGGSDTQYF. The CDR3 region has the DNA TGTGCCATCAGTGGGACTAGCGGGGGGGGAAGTGATACGCAGTATTTT.

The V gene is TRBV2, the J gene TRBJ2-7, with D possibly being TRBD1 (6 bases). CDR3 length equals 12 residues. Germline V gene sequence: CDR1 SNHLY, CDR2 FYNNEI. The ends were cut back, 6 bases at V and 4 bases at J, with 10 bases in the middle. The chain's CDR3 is CASRQGMYEQYF. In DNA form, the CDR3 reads TGTGCCAGCAGACAGGGAATGTACGAGCAGTACTTC.